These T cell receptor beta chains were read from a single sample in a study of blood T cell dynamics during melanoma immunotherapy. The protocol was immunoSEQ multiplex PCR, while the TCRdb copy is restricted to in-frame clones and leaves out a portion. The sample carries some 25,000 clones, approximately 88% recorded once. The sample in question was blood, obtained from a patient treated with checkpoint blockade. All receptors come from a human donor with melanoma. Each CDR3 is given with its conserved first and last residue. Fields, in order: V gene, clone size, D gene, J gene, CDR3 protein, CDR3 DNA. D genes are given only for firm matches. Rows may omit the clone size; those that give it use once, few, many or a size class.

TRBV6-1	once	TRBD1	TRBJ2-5	CASSIDRVVQETQYF	TGTGCCAGCAGTATTGACAGGGTAGTCCAAGAGACCCAGTACTTC
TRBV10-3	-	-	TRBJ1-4	CAIGGSNEKLFF	TGTGCCATAGGAGGGAGTAATGAAAAACTGTTTTTT
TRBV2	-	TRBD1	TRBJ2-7	CASTPTGVPYEQYF	TGTGCCAGCACTCCGACAGGGGTTCCCTACGAGCAGTACTTC
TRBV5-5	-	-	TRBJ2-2	CASRNPIRTGELFF	TGTGCCAGCAGGAACCCGATTCGCACCGGGGAGCTGTTTTTT
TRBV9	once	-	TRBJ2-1	CASSVEGGGEQFF	TGTGCCAGCAGCGTAGAGGGGGGAGGCGAGCAGTTCTTC
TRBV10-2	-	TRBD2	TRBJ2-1	CASSRTSGEYNEQFF	TGCGCCAGCAGTCGGACTAGCGGGGAGTACAATGAGCAGTTCTTC
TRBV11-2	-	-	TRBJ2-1	CASSLAGSQGEQFF	TGTGCCAGCAGCTTAGCGGGATCCCAGGGTGAGCAGTTCTTC
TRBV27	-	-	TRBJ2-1	CASSARMNPQGYNEQFF	TGTGCCAGCAGCGCCCGTATGAACCCTCAAGGTTACAATGAGCAGTTCTTC
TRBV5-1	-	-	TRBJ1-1	CASSLQGRNTEAFF	TGCGCCAGCAGCTTACAGGGCAGGAACACTGAAGCTTTCTTT
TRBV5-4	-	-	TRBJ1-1	CASSSSSYPATEAFF	TGTGCCAGCAGCTCCTCCTCATATCCGGCCACTGAAGCTTTCTTT